This entry lists 13 T cell receptor beta chains sequenced from one sample in a study of T-cell reconstitution after alpha-beta-depleted transplantation in children. Preparation of the TCRbeta library was carried out with unique molecular identifiers. TCRdb reanalysed the PCR reads using MiXCR and keeps one entry per CDR3 protein. The table has about 16,000 distinct CDR3 sequences, about 8% seen once; the top ten hold 30% to 45%. This specimen was PBMCs, mostly from graft donor cells, taken 60 days after TCRalphabeta/CD19-depleted stem cell transplant. These receptors came from a boy under three years old who had a stem cell transplant for Wiskott-Aldrich syndrome, so the T cells may come from the graft donor.

This clonotype was detected ten times or more. The chain couples TRBV7-8 to TRBJ2-1, with D perhaps matching TRBD1 (6 bases). This CDR3 spans 14 amino acids. The germline CDR1 and CDR2 sequences are SGHVS and FQNEAQ. V lost 2 bases and J 7 bases, leaving 12 bases between the germline ends. This CDR3 reads CASSLRGSWNEQFF. The CDR3 region has the DNA TGTGCCAGCAGCTTAAGGGGGAGTTGGAATGAGCAGTTCTTC.

By frequency in the sample, this clonotype is medium-sized. The chain is built from TRBV7-9 and TRBJ2-1, with D perhaps being TRBD1 or TRBD2 (5 bases each). The germline V gene encodes CDR1 SEHNR and CDR2 FQNEAQ (reference sequence). With 1 base removed from V and 5 bases from J, the gap between germline ends came to 15 bases. The CDR3 length is 16 residues. CDR3 coding DNA: TGTGCCAGCAGCTTAGATCTTTGGGGGAAAGACAATGAGCAGTTCTTC. Translated: CASSLDLWGKDNEQFF. Variable domain in full (rest from reference TRBV7-9 and TRBJ2-1): DTGVSQNPRHKITKRGQNVTFRCDPISEHNRLYWYRQTLGQGPEFLTYFQNEAQLEKSRLLSDRFSAERPKGSFSTLEIQRTEQGDSAMYLCASSLDLWGKDNEQFFGPGTRLTVL.

This clonotype was seen many times. The chain recombines TRBV5-1 with TRBJ2-1; D is ambiguous. The V end was cut by 0 bases, the J end by 3 bases, with 4 bases between. This CDR3 region has 13 residues. The germline V gene has CDR1 SGHRS and CDR2 YFSETQ. The CDR3 sequence is CASSLDNYNEQFF. CDR3 coding DNA: TGCGCCAGCAGCTTGGACAACTACAATGAGCAGTTCTTC.

In this sample, this clonotype turned up many times. CDR3 nucleotides: TGTGCCATCAGTGAGACGATGATTGGGGATACGCAGTATTTT. The encoded protein is CAISETMIGDTQYF. This chain joins TRBV10-3 and TRBJ2-3; unclear D gene. This CDR3 is built from 14 residues. Per germline, CDR1 ENHRY and CDR2 SYGVKD. Trimming took 2 bases from V and 6 from J, leaving 12 bases between them.

This clonotype came up many times. Here the CDR3 DNA reads TGCAGCGTTGAAGAGGGACTACCGAGTGCCTCTAACTCCTACAATGAGCAGTTCTTC. It codes for CSVEEGLPSASNSYNEQFF. The chain combines TRBV29-1 with TRBJ2-1, with 7 bases fitting TRBD2. The CDR3 is made up of 19 amino acids. Germline-derived CDR1 and CDR2 are SQVTM and ANQGSEA. V dropped 0 bases and J dropped 0; count of bases not matched to a gene: 14.

This clonotype was recorded a few times. The chain links TRBV5-1 to TRBJ2-7; 7 bases fit TRBD1. Germline V gene data show CDR1 as SGHRS and CDR2 as YFSETQ. V trimming: 0 bases; J trimming: 5 bases; junction bases outside the gene matches: 5. The CDR3 runs 14 residues. This chain's CDR3 is CASSLADRVDEQYF. Here the CDR3 DNA reads TGCGCCAGCAGCTTGGCCGACAGGGTTGACGAGCAGTACTTC.

At least ten counts were recorded for this clonotype. The chain links TRBV28 to TRBJ2-7; the D gene is possibly TRBD2 (5 bases). V lost 5 bases, J lost 3 bases, and 14 bases lay in between. Germline assignment: CDR1 MDHEN and CDR2 SYDVKM. This CDR3 has 14 amino acids. The CDR3 reads CASSPLESGYEQYF. CDR3 nucleotide sequence: TGTGCCAGCAGTCCACTAGAAAGTGGCTACGAGCAGTACTTC. The full variable domain, rest sourced from reference TRBV28 and TRBJ2-7, is DVKVTQSSRYLVKRTGEKVFLECVQDMDHENMFWYRQDPGLGLRLIYFSYDVKMKEKGDIPEGYSVSREKKERFSLILESASTNQTSMYLCASSPLESGYEQYFGPGTRLTVT.

This clonotype occurred many times. The V and J genes are TRBV18 and TRBJ2-3; D gene ambiguous. V gave up 3 bases and J gave up 3 bases, with 10 bases separating them. Germline V gene data show CDR1 as KGHSH and CDR2 as LQKENI. This CDR3 region has 14 residues. CDR3 in amino acids: CASSPRSRTDTQYF. The CDR3 bases are TGTGCCAGCTCACCGAGGAGCCGTACAGATACGCAGTATTTT.

This clonotype was seen at least ten times. The gene calls are TRBV20-1 and TRBJ2-5; tentatively, D is TRBD1 (5 bases). The CDR3 has 13 residues. Germline V gene sequence: CDR1 DFQATT, CDR2 SNEGSKA (reference sequence). V dropped 5 bases and J dropped 0 bases, with 10 bases sitting between them. The CDR3 nucleotides read TGCAGTGCTCCACGACAGTACCAAGAGACCCAGTACTTC. This gives the protein CSAPRQYQETQYF.

The chain couples TRBV7-9 to TRBJ2-1; no clear D gene. The germline CDR1 and CDR2 sequences are SEHNR and FQNEAQ (reference sequence). The CDR3 spans 13 residues. V dropped 1 base and J dropped 9 bases, with 10 bases sitting between them. Here the CDR3 DNA reads TGTGCCAGCAGCTTAGACAGCTGCTGTGAGCAGTTCTTC. The encoded protein is CASSLDSCCEQFF.

This chain uses TRBV6-1 with TRBJ2-7; D remains unclear. This CDR3 contains 13 residues. CDR1 MNHNS and CDR2 SASEGT come from the germline V gene. V dropped 5 bases and J dropped 3 bases, with 11 bases sitting between them. CDR3 nucleotides: TGTGCCAGCAGTCTTCGACAAGACTACGAGCAGTACTTC. Translation: CASSLRQDYEQYF.

The CDR3 DNA reads as TGTGCCAGCAGTCAGGACCTGATGTTCTTT. It is translated as CASSQDLMFF. The chain links TRBV28 to TRBJ1-1, with unresolved D. CDR1 and CDR2 from the germline V gene are MDHEN and SYDVKM. The germline V and J ends were trimmed by 5 bases and 14 bases, with 12 bases remaining between them. This CDR3 contains 10 residues.

The chain couples TRBV5-1 to TRBJ2-7; 8 nucleotides align to TRBD1. Unmatched junction bases numbered 5, after V lost 3 bases and J lost 3 bases. In germline, CDR1 is SGHRS, CDR2 YFSETQ. The CDR3 covers 14 residues. In nucleotides, the CDR3 is TGCGCCAGCAGCTCCGGACAGGGCCTCTACGAGCAGTACTTC. It translates to CASSSGQGLYEQYF.